This T cell receptor beta chain emerged from a study of control samples from healthy donors and cancer patients. Repertoires were generated with immunoSEQ multiplex PCR, while TCRdb's copy carries only in-frame clones and drops some. The data show just over 150,000 clones, with approximately 93% seen just once and about 8.5% held by the top ten. Sequenced: blood. This TCR derives from a woman in her 40s in good health.

This chain's CDR3 is CASSQQKWTGSAFF. DNA of the CDR3: TGTGCCAGTAGTCAACAAAAATGGACAGGTTCAGCTTTCTTT. J is TRBJ1-1 and V is TRBV19, with 7 bases matching TRBD1. Trimming took 5 bases from V and 10 from J; bases not matched to a gene: 13. Germline values: CDR1 LNHDA, CDR2 SQIVND (reference sequence). This CDR3 is built from 14 residues. The full variable domain, rest sourced from reference TRBV19 and TRBJ1-1, is DGGITQSPKYLFRKEGQNVTLSCEQNLNHDAMYWYRQDPGQGLRLIYYSQIVNDFQKGDIAEGYSVSREKKESFPLTVTSAQKNPTAFYLCASSQQKWTGSAFFGQGTRLTVV.